The next 4 T cell receptor beta chains were all read from a single sample in a study of blood T cell repertoires in COVID-19. Data came from immunoSEQ multiplex PCR; TCRdb stores just in-frame clones and leaves some out. The sample includes about 79,000 clones, around 89% of them seen just once. The sample was peripheral blood. The source of these receptors is a man in his sixties or seventies with active or convalescent COVID-19.

The chain is built from TRBV18 and TRBJ2-2; 7 nucleotides line up with TRBD2. This CDR3 comprises 17 residues. V trimming: 1 base; J trimming: 5 bases; junction bases outside the gene matches: 10. Germline assignment: CDR1 KGHSH and CDR2 LQKENI. CDR3: CASSPQPPASGTGELFF. CDR3 nucleotide sequence: TGTGCCAGCTCACCACAACCCCCAGCTAGCGGTACCGGGGAGCTGTTTTTT.

J is TRBJ2-3 and V is TRBV7-2; no clear D gene. Per the germline V gene, CDR1 is SGHTA and CDR2 is FQGNSA. The CDR3 loop spans 13 amino acids. The ends were cut back, 0 bases at V and 5 bases at J, with 6 bases in the middle. The CDR3 DNA sequence: TGTGCCAGCAGCTTAGCGGAGCGAGATACGCAGTATTTT. Amino acids: CASSLAERDTQYF.

This chain joins TRBV9 and TRBJ2-5, with 7 nucleotides matching TRBD1. Germline CDR1 and CDR2: SGDLS and YYNGEE. The CDR3 length is 15 residues. J gave up 5 bases and V 2 bases, and 9 bases lay outside the gene matches. CDR3 loop: CASSVHPTGWETQYF. DNA for the CDR3: TGTGCCAGCAGCGTCCATCCGACAGGGTGGGAGACCCAGTACTTC.

The V gene is TRBV28, the J gene TRBJ1-2, with D perhaps matching TRBD1 (5 bases). The V gene's germline CDR1 is MDHEN and CDR2 SYDVKM. The CDR3 length is 11 residues. V was pared by 4 bases and J by 6 bases, with 6 bases between. CDR3 coding DNA: TGTGCCAGCAGTTACAGGCATGGCTACACCTTC. Translating it yields CASSYRHGYTF.